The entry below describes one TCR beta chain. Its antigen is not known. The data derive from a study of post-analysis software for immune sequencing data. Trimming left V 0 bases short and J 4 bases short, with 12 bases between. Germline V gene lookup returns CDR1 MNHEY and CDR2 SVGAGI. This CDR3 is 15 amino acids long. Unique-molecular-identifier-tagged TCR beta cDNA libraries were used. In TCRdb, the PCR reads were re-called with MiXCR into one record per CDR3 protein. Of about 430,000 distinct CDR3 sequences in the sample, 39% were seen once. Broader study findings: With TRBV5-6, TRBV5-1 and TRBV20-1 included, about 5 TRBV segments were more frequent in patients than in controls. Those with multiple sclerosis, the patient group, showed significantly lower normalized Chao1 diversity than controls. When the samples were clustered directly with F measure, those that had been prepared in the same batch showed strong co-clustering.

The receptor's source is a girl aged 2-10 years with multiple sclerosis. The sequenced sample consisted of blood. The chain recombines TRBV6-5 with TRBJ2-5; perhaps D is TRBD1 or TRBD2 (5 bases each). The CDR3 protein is CASSYSGPGTETQYF. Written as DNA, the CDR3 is TGTGCCAGCAGTTACTCCGGACCGGGGACAGAGACCCAGTACTTC.